This is a list of T cell receptor beta chains from one sample in a study of beta chain features in type 1 diabetes. The protocol was immunoSEQ multiplex PCR, while the TCRdb copy is restricted to in-frame clones and leaves out a portion. There are about 230,000 clones in the sample; roughly 9.6% occur only once, and 0.03% to 0.035% lies in the top ten. Input material: naive CD4+ T cells from blood. These receptors were collected from a woman aged 18-35 years in good health. Both conserved end residues are part of each CDR3.

>TRBV10-3|11
CAISAGNEQYF
>TRBV6-5|14
CASSYGGEPYGYTF
>TRBV7-6|15
CASSLEQGLVYEQYF
>TRBV14|14
CASRNSGSGYEQYF
>TRBV30|11
CAWNRENEQFF
>TRBV7-9|14
CASSEGLGGNEQFF
>TRBV27|15
CASSSLEVSRLGYTF
>TRBV27|16
CASSGGQRLMNTEAFF
>TRBV29-1|18
CSVAPLAVIGDAPYEQYF
>TRBV27|16
CASSLRDRGPGRVAFF
>TRBV6-1|17
CASSEEAKTGFRSPLHF
>TRBV5-1|16
CASSQPGQGPNTEAFF
>TRBV6-1|14
CASKGTANTGELFF
>TRBV6-6|12
CASSEWQGSQFF
>TRBV30|14
CAWYPGQRTDTQYF